This TCR beta chain was sequenced in a study of T cell repertoires in cytomegalovirus infection. Background on the study: Through public TCR beta signatures, both CMV infection and matching HLA type were indicated. Study-wide findings and caveats: Adding up the frequency of public TCR beta families identified people who carried CMV plus the relevant HLA. HLA-C-restricted TCR beta clonotypes specific for CMV led the ex vivo response.

This CDR3 region has 15 residues. Germline-derived CDR1 and CDR2 are MDHEN and SYDVKM. V trimming: 5 bases; J trimming: 3 bases; junction bases outside the gene matches: 7. To note about this clonotype: Antigen unknown.

TCRdb re-derived calls from the reads in MiXCR, one entry per CDR3 protein. Among more than 75,000 distinct CDR3 sequences listed, 29% were seen once. Sequencing used CD8+ T cells from cultured PBMCs, obtained from culture after CMV antigen stimulation. This TCR was sampled from a human donor in good health (CMV status not recorded). Some clones in this sample may be carry-over from other donors' samples. The chain combines TRBV28 with TRBJ1-5; 7 nucleotides line up with TRBD1. As DNA, the CDR3 is TGTGCCAGCAGTCTCACAGGGGACACCAATCAGCCCCAGCATTTT. Translated: CASSLTGDTNQPQHF.